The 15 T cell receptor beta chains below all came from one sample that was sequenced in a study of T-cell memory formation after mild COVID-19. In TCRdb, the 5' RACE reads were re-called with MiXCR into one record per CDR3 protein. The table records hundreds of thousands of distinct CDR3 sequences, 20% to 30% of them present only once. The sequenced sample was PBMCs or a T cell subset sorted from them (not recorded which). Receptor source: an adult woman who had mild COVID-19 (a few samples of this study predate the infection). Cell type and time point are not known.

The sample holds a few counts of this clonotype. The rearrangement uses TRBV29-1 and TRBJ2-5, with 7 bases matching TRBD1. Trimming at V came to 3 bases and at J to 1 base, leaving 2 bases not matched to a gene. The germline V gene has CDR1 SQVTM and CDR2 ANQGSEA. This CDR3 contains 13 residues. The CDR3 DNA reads TGCAGCGTTGACGGACAGGCCCAAGAGACCCAGTACTTC. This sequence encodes CSVDGQAQETQYF.

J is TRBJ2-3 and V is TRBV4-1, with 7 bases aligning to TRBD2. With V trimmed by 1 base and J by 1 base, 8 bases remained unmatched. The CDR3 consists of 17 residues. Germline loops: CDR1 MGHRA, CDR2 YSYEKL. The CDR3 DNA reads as TGCGCCAGCAGCCAAGTATACGGCGGGGGAGGCACAGATACGCAGTATTTT. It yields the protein CASSQVYGGGGTDTQYF.

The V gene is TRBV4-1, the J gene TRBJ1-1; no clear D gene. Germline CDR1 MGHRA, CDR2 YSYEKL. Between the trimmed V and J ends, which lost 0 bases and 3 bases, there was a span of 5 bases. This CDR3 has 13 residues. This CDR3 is CASSQEWDTEAFF. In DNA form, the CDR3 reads TGCGCCAGCAGCCAAGAATGGGACACTGAAGCTTTCTTT.

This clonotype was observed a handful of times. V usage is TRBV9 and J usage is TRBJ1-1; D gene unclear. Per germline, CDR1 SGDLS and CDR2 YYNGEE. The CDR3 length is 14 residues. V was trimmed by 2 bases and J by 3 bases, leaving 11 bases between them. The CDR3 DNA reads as TGTGCCAGCAGCGTCGCCGACGGGGACACTGAAGCTTTCTTT. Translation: CASSVADGDTEAFF.

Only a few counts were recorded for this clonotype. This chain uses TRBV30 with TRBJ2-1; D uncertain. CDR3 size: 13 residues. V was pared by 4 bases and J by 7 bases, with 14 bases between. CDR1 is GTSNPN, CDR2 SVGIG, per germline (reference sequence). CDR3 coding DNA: TGTGCCTGGACCCAAGGAAGAGGAAATGAGCAGTTCTTC. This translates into CAWTQGRGNEQFF.

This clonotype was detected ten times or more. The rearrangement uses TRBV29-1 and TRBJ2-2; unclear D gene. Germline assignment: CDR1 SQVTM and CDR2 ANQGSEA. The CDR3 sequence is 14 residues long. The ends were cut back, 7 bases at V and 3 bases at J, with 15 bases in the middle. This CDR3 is CSAHAWPYTGELFF. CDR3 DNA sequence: TGCAGCGCACATGCTTGGCCCTACACCGGGGAGCTGTTTTTT.

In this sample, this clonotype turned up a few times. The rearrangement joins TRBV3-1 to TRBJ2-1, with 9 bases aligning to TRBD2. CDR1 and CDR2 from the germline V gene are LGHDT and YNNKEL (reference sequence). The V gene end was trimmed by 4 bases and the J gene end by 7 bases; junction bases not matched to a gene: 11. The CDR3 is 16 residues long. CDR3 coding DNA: TGTGCCAGCAGCCCCGTTGGCGGGGGGGCAAGAAATGAGCAGTTCTTC. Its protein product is CASSPVGGGARNEQFF.

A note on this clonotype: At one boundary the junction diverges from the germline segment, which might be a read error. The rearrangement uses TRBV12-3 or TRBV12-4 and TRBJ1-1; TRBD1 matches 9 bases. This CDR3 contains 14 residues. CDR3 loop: CASSRDRANTETFF. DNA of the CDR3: TGTGCCAGCAGCCGGGACAGGGCGAACACTGAAACTTTCTTT.

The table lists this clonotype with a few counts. CDR3 amino acids: CASSQDNGVNYGYTF. Written as DNA, the CDR3 is TGCGCCAGCAGCCAAGATAACGGGGTCAACTATGGCTACACCTTC. The chain links TRBV4-3 to TRBJ1-2; D uncertain. Germline CDR1 reads LGHNA; CDR2 reads YSLEER. The germline V and J ends were trimmed by 0 bases and 2 bases, with 10 bases remaining between them. The CDR3 covers 15 residues.

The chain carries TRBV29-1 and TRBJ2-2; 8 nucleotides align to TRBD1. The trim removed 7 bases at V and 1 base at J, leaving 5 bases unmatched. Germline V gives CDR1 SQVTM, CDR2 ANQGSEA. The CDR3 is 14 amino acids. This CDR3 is CSALGQVNTGELFF. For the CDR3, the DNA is TGCAGCGCCCTGGGACAGGTGAACACCGGGGAGCTGTTTTTT.

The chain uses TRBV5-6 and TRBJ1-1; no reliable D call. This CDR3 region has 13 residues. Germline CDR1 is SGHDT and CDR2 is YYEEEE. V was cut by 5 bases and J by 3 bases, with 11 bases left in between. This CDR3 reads CASRIGTDTEAFF. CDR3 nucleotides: TGTGCCAGCAGAATCGGTACGGACACTGAAGCTTTCTTT.

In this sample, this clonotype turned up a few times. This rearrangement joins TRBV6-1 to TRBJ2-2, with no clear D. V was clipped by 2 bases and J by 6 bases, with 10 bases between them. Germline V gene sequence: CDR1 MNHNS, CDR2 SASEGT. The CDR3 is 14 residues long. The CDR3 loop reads CASSERMSPGELFF. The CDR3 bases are TGTGCCAGCAGTGAAAGGATGTCTCCCGGGGAGCTGTTTTTT.

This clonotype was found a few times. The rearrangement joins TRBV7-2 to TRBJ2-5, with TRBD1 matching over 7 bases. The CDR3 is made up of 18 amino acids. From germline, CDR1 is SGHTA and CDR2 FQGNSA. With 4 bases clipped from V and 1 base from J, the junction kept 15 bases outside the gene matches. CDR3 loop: CASSSSDRLILGQETQYF. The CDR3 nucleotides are TGTGCCAGCAGCTCCTCGGACAGGTTGATTTTAGGCCAAGAGACCCAGTACTTC.

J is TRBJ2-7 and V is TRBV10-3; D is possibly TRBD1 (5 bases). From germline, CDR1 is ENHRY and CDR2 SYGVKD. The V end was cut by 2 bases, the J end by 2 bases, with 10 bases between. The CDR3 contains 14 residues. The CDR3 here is CAISEGQYPYEQYF. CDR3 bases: TGTGCCATCAGTGAGGGACAATACCCCTACGAGCAGTACTTC.

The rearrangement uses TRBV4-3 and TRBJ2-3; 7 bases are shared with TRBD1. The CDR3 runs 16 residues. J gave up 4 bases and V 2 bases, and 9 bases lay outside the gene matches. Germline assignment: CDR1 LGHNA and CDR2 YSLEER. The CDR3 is CASSQLRVQGADTQYF. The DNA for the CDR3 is TGCGCCAGCAGCCAACTAAGGGTCCAGGGGGCAGATACGCAGTATTTT.